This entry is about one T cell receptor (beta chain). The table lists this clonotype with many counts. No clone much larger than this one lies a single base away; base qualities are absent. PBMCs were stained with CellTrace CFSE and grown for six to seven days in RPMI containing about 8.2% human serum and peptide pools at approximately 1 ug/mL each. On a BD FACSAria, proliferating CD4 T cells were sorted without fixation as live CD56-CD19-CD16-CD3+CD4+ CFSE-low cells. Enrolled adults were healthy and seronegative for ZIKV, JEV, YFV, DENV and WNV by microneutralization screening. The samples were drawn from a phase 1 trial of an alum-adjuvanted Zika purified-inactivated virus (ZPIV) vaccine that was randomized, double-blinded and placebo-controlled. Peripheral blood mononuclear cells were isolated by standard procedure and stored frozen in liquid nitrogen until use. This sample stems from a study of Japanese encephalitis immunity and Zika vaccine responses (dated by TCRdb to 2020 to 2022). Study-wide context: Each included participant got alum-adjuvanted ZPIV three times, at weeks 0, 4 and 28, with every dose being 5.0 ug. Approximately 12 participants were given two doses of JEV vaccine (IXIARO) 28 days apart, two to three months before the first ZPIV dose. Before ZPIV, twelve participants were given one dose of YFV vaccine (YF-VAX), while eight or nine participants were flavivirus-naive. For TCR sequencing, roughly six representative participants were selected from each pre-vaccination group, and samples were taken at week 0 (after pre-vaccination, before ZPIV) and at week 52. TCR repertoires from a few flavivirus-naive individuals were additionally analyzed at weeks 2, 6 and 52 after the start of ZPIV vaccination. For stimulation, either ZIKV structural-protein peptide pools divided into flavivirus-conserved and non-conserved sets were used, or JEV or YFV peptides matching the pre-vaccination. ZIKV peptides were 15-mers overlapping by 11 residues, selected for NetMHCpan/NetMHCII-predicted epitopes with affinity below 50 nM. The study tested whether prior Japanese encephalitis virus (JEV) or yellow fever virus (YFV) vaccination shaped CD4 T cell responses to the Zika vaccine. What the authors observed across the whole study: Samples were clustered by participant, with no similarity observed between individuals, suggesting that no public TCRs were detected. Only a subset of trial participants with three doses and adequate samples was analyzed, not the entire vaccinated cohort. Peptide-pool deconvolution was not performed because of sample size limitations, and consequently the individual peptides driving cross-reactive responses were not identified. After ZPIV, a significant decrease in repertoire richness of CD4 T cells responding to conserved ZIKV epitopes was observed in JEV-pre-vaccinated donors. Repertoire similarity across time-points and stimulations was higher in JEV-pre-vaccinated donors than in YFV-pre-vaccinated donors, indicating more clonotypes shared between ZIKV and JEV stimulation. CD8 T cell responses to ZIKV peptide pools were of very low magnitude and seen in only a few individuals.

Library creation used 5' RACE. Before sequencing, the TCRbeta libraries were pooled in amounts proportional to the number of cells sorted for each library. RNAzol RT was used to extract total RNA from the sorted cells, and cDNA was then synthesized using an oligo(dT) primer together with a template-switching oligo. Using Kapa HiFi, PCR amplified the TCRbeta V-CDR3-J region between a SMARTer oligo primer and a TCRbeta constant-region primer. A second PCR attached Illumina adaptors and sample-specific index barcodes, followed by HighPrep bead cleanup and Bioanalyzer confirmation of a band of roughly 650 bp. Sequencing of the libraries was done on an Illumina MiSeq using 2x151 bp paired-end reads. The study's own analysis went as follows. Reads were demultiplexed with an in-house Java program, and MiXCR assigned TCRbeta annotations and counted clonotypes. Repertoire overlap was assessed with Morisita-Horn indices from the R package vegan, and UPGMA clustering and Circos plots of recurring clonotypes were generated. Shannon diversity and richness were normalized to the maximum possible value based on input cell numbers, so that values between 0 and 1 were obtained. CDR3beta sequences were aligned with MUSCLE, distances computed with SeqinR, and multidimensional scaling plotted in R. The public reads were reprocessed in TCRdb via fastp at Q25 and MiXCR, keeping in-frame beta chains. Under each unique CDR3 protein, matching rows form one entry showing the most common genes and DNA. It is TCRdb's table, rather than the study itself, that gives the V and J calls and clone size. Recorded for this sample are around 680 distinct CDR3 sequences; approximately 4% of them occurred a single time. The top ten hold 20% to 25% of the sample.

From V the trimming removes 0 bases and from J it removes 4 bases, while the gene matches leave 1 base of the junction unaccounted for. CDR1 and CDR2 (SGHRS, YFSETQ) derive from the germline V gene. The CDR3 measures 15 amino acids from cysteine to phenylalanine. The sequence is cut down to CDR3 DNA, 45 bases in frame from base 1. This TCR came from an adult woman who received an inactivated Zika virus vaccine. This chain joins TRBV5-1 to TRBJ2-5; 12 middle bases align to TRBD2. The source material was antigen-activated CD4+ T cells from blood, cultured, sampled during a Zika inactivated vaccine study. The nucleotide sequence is TGCGCCAGCAGCTTGGGGGGACTAGCGGGAGAGACCCAGTACTTC. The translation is CASSLGGLAGETQYF.